These T cell receptor beta chains were read from a single sample in a study of cytomegalovirus exposure and HLA in healthy donors. The data were produced by immunoSEQ multiplex PCR, yet TCRdb's version contains in-frame clones alone and is incomplete. Of roughly 100,000 clones in the sample, approximately 86% are singletons; the top ten hold roughly 4%. What was sequenced was PBMCs. Receptor source: a woman aged 18-35 years in good health and CMV-seropositive. The CDR3 runs from the conserved cysteine through the conserved F or W. Only some rows state a clone size, as once, few, many or a class for expanded clones.

.,TRBV7-6,TRBJ2-5,CASSYRTSGRADETQYF
.,TRBV5-1,TRBJ2-1,CASSLSGPGGFGEQFF
.,TRBV2,TRBJ1-2,CASSKDGGEGYTF
.,TRBV27,TRBJ2-3,CASSSLAGGADTQYF
once,TRBV2,TRBJ2-7,CASSPRRGSYEQYF
.,TRBV28,TRBJ1-5,CASSKWGGQPQHF
.,TRBV7-3,TRBJ2-3,CASSVGLAADTQYF
.,TRBV7-7,TRBJ2-1,CASSRTSGLSYNEQFF
.,TRBV6-1,TRBJ2-7,CASSAGLAGGFSYEQYF
many,TRBV6-1,TRBJ1-5,CASSENEGSNQPQHF
.,TRBV27,TRBJ2-5,CASSLHYQETQYF
once,TRBV27,TRBJ2-1,CASNGVSSYNEQFF
few,TRBV4-2,TRBJ2-7,CASSQEPAGSASYEQYF
.,TRBV11-3,TRBJ2-1,CASSADKEQFF
.,TRBV11-2,TRBJ2-7,CASSLSLAGDDEQYF
.,TRBV19,TRBJ1-2,CASTGGDGYTF